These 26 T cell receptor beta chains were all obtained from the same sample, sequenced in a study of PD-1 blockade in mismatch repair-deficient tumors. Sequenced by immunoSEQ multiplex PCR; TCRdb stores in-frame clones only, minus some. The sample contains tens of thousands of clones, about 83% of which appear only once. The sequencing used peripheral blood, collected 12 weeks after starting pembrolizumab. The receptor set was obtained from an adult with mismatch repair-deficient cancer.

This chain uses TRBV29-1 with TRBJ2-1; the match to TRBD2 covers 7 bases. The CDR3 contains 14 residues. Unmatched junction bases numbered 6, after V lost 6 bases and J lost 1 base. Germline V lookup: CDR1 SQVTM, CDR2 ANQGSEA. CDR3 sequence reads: CSVDLAASYNEQFF. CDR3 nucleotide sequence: TGCAGCGTAGACCTAGCGGCTTCCTACAATGAGCAGTTCTTC.

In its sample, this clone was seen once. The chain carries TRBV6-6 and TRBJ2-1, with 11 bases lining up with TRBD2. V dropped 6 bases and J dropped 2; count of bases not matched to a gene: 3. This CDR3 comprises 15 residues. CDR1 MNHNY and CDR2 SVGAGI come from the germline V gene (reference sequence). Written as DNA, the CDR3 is TGTGCCAGCAGACCTAGCGGGAGGACCTACAATGAGCAGTTCTTC. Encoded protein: CASRPSGRTYNEQFF.

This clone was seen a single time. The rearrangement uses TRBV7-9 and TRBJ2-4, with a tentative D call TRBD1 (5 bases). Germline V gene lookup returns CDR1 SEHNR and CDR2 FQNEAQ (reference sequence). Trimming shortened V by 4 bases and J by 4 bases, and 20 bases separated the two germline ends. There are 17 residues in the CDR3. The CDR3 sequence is CASSSPGWEAGKNIQYF. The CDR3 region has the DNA TGTGCCAGCAGCTCCCCCGGCTGGGAAGCAGGGAAAAACATTCAGTACTTC.

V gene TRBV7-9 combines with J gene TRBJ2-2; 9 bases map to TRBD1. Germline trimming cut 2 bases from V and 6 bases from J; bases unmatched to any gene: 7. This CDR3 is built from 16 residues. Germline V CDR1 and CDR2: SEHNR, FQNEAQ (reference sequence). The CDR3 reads CASSLPGTGRAGELFF. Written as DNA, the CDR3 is TGTGCCAGCAGCTTACCCGGGACAGGGCGAGCCGGGGAGCTGTTTTTT.

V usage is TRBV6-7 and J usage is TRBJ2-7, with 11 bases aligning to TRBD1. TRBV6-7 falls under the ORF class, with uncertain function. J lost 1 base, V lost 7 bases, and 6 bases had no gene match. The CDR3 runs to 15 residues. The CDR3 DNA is TGTGCCAGCATCCAGGGGGACAGGGGGTCCTACGAGCAGTACTTC. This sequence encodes CASIQGDRGSYEQYF.

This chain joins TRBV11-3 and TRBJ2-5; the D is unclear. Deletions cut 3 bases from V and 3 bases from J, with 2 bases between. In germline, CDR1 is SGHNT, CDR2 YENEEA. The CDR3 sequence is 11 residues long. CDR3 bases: TGTGCCAGCAGCTTGGAAGAGACCCAGTACTTC. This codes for CASSLEETQYF. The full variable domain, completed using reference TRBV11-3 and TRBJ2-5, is EAGVVQSPRYKIIEKKQPVAFWCNPISGHNTLYWYLQNLGQGPELLIRYENEEAVDDSQLPKDRFSAERLKGVDSTLKIQPAELGDSAVYLCASSLEETQYFGPGTRLLVL.

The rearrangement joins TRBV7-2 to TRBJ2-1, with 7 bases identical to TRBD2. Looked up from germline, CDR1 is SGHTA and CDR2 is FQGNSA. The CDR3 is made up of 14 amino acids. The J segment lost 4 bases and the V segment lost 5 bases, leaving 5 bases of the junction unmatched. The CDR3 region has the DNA TGTGCCAGCAGCGTGGGACTAAGGTACAATGAGCAGTTCTTC. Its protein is CASSVGLRYNEQFF.

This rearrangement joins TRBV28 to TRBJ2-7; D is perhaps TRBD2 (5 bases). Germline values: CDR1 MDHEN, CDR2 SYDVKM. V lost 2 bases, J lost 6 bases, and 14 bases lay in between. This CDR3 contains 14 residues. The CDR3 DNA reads TGTGCCAGCAGTTTAGCCCGGCAGGCGGGCGAGCAGTACTTC. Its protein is CASSLARQAGEQYF.

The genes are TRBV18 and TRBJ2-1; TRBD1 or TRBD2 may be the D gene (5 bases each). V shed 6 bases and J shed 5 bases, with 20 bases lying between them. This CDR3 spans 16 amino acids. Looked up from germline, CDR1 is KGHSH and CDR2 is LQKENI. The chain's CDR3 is CASSPRAEEVHNEQFF. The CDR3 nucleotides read TGTGCCAGCTCTCCCAGGGCGGAGGAGGTCCACAATGAGCAGTTCTTC.

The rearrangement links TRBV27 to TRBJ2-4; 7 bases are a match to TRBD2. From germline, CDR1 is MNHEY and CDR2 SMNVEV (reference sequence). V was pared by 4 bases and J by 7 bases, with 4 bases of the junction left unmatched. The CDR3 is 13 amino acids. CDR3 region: CASSSQRDNIQYF. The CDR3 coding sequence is TGTGCCAGCAGTTCCCAGCGGGATAACATTCAGTACTTC.

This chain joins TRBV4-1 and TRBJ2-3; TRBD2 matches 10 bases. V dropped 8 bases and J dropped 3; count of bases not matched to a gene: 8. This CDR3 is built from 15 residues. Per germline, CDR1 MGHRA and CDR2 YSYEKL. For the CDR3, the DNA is TGCGCCAGCCGGACTAGCGGAGGGGGGACAGATACGCAGTATTTT. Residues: CASRTSGGGTDTQYF.

The CDR3 nucleotides are TGTGCCAGCAGTATACAGGGGGGGAACACTGAAGCTTTCTTT. Translating gives CASSIQGGNTEAFF. This chain links TRBV2 with TRBJ1-1, with 8 bases aligning to TRBD1. Unmatched junction bases numbered 3, after V lost 5 bases and J lost 1 base. This CDR3 comprises 14 residues. Germline CDR1 SNHLY, CDR2 FYNNEI.

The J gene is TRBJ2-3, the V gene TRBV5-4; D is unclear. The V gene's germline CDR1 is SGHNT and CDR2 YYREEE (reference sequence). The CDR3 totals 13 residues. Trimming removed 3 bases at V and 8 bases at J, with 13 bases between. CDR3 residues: CASSSTPSATQYF. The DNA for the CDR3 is TGTGCCAGCAGCTCAACTCCCTCGGCTACGCAGTATTTT.

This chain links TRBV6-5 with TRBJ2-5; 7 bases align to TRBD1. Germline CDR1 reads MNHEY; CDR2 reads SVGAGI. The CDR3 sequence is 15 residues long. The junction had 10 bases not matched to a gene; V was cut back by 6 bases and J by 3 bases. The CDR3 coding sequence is TGTGCCAGCAGCATACATCCGGGACAGAAAGAGACCCAGTACTTC. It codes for CASSIHPGQKETQYF.

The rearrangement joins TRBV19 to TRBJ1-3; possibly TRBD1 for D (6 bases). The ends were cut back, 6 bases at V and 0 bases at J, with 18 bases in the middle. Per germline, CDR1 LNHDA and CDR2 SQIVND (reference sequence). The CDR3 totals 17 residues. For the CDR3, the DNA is TGTGCCAGTAGATCGAGGACAGAACTGAGCTCTGGAAACACCATATATTTT. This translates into CASRSRTELSSGNTIYF.

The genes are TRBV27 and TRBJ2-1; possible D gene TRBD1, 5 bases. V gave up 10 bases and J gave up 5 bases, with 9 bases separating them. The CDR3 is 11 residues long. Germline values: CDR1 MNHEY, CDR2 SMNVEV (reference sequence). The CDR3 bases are TGTGCCACGACAGTTAACAATGAGCAGTTCTTC. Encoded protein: CATTVNNEQFF.

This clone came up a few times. Here the CDR3 reads CASSESGGTGELFF. CDR3 in DNA: TGCGCCAGCAGTGAGTCGGGCGGCACCGGGGAGCTGTTTTTT. This sequence joins TRBV10-1 and TRBJ2-2; D gene ambiguous. CDR3 length: 14 residues. V was clipped by 0 bases and J by 4 bases, with 6 bases between them. Germline loops: CDR1 WNHNN, CDR2 SYGVQD (reference sequence).

CDR3 sequence: CASRPTGTGVGQYF. The CDR3 DNA reads as TGTGCCAGCAGGCCGACCGGGACAGGGGTTGGGCAGTACTTC. The chain employs TRBV2 and TRBJ2-7, with 10 bases that match TRBD1. The ends lost 6 bases at V and 9 bases at J; junction bases unmatched: 11. From germline, CDR1 is SNHLY and CDR2 FYNNEI. The CDR3 is 14 amino acids.

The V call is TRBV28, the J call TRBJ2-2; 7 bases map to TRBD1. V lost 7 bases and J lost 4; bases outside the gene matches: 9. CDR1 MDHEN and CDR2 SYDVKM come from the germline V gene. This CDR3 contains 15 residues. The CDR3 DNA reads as TGTGCCAGCAAAGCTCGGAACAGGGGCACCGGGGAGCTGTTTTTT. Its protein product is CASKARNRGTGELFF.

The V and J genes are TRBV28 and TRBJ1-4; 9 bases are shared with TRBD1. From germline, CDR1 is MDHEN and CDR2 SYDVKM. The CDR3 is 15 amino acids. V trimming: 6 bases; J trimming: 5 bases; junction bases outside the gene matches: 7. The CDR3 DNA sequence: TGTGCCAGCAGCCTCGGACAGGGGCTAAATGAAAAACTGTTTTTT. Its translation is CASSLGQGLNEKLFF.

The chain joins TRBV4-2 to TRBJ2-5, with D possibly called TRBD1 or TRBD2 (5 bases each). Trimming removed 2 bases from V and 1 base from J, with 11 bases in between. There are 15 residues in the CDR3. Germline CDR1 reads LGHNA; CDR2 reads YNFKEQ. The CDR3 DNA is TGTGCCAGCAGCCAAAATCCGGGGCGCCAAGAGACCCAGTACTTC. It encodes CASSQNPGRQETQYF.

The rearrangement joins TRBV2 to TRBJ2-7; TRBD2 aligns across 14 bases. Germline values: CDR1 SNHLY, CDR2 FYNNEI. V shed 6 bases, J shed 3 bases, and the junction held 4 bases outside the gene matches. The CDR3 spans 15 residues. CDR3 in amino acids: CASSPGLAGGYEQYF. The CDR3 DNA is TGTGCCAGCAGCCCCGGACTAGCGGGAGGCTACGAGCAGTACTTC. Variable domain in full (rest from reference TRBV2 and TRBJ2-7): EPEVTQTPSHQVTQMGQEVILRCVPISNHLYFYWYRQILGQKVEFLVSFYNNEISEKSEIFDDQFSVERPDGSNFTLKIRSTKLEDSAMYFCASSPGLAGGYEQYFGPGTRLTVT.

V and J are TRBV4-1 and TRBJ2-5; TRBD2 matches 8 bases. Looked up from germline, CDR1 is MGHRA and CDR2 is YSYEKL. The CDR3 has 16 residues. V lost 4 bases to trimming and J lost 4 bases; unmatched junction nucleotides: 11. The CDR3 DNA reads TGCGCCAGCAGCCGCGGGGGGAGACAGGTAGGAGAGACCCAGTACTTC. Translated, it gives CASSRGGRQVGETQYF.

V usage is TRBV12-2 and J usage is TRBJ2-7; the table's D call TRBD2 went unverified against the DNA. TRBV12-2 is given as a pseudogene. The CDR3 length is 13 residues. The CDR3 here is CAKAGGLRSEQYF. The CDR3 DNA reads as TGTGCAAAGGCGGGTGGTTTACGGTCAGAGCAGTACTTC.

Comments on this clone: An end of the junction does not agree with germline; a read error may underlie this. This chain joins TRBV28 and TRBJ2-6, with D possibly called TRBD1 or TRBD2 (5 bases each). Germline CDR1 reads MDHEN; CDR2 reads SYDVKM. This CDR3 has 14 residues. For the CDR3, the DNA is TGTGCCAGCTCACCCCGGGCTGGGGGCAACGTCCTGACTTTC. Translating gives CASSPRAGGNVLTF.

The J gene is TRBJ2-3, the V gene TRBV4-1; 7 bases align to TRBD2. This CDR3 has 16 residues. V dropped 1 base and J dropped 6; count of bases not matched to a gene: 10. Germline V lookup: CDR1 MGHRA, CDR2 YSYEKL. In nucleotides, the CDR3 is TGCGCCAGCAGCCAAGTAGGTCAGCGGGGCGGGGATACGCAGTATTTT. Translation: CASSQVGQRGGDTQYF.